One and the same sample provided the 12 T cell receptor beta chains below, sequenced in a study of blood T cell repertoires in COVID-19. Method: immunoSEQ multiplex PCR; TCRdb's copy keeps in-frame clones and lacks some. The data hold about 42,000 clones, with roughly 90% observed a single time. Sequenced: peripheral blood. Source of these receptors: a human donor in a cohort sampled during active COVID-19.

The genes are TRBV7-6 and TRBJ2-7; D gene uncertain. V was cut by 0 bases and J by 5 bases, with 5 bases left in between. This CDR3 has 12 amino acids. Germline V lookup: CDR1 SGHVS, CDR2 FNYEAQ. The CDR3 DNA reads as TGTGCCAGCAGCTTAGCGTATGACGAGCAGTACTTC. Translating gives CASSLAYDEQYF.

CDR3: CASSLVGQGYDEAFF. CDR3 sequence (DNA): TGCGCCAGCAGCCTGGTGGGACAGGGATATGATGAAGCTTTCTTT. V gene TRBV5-1 combines with J gene TRBJ1-1, with 9 positions matching TRBD1. This CDR3 is 15 amino acids long. The J segment lost 7 bases and the V segment lost 4 bases, leaving 11 bases of the junction unmatched. Per the germline V gene, CDR1 is SGHRS and CDR2 is YFSETQ.

V gene TRBV28 combines with J gene TRBJ1-5; D is undetermined. The ends were cut back, 0 bases at V and 2 bases at J, with 5 bases in the middle. CDR1 is MDHEN and CDR2 is SYDVKM in the germline V gene. The CDR3 is made up of 14 amino acids. This CDR3 is CASSLWQGNQPQHF. DNA for the CDR3: TGTGCCAGCAGTTTATGGCAGGGCAATCAGCCCCAGCATTTT.

The chain has TRBV19 and TRBJ1-5; 8 nucleotides match TRBD1. Germline CDR1 reads LNHDA; CDR2 reads SQIVND (reference sequence). V lost 1 base, J lost 9 bases, and 14 bases stayed unmatched. This CDR3 contains 17 residues. This CDR3 is CASSIVRGTGILRPQHF. The CDR3 DNA reads TGTGCCAGTAGTATAGTTAGGGGGACAGGTATACTTCGGCCCCAGCATTTT.

Here the CDR3 DNA reads TGCGCCAGCAGCGCTGGACAGGGGGCGTTCTCCGAGCAGTACTTC. Amino acids: CASSAGQGAFSEQYF. The chain has TRBV5-1 and TRBJ2-7; 11 bases fit TRBD1. The CDR3 is 15 amino acids. The J segment lost 6 bases and the V segment lost 4 bases, leaving 9 bases of the junction unmatched. Per germline, CDR1 SGHRS and CDR2 YFSETQ.

The chain links TRBV4-3 to TRBJ1-1; unclear D gene. From germline, CDR1 is LGHNA and CDR2 YSLEER. Trimming removed 0 bases at V and 10 bases at J, with 18 bases between. The CDR3 runs 15 residues. As DNA, the CDR3 is TGCGCCAGCAGCCAAGAGGATAGAGGCAATCTGGGAGCTTTCTTT. Protein sequence: CASSQEDRGNLGAFF.

The CDR3 nucleotides read TGCGCCAGCAGCTACGAATCCGGGACTAGCCACGAGCAGTACTTC. It codes for CASSYESGTSHEQYF. The rearrangement joins TRBV4-1 to TRBJ2-7; TRBD2 matches 9 bases. Looked up from germline, CDR1 is MGHRA and CDR2 is YSYEKL. This CDR3 contains 15 residues. Losses at the gene ends were 5 bases for V and 5 bases for J; bases not matched to a gene: 10.

The chain uses TRBV12-5 and TRBJ2-6, with TRBD1 matching over 7 bases. Germline values: CDR1 LGHNT, CDR2 FRNRAP. The ends lost 5 bases at V and 0 bases at J; junction bases unmatched: 10. This CDR3 comprises 18 residues. For the CDR3, the DNA is TGTGCTAGTGGTGACGACAGGGTGGGGAGCTCTGGGGCCAACGTCCTGACTTTC. Translated, it gives CASGDDRVGSSGANVLTF. Complete variable domain (other parts from reference TRBV12-5 and TRBJ2-6): DARVTQTPRHKVTEMGQEVTMRCQPILGHNTVFWYRQTMMQGLELLAYFRNRAPLDDSGMPKDRFSAEMPDATLATLKIQPSEPRDSAVYFCASGDDRVGSSGANVLTFGAGSRLTVL.

This rearrangement joins TRBV21-1 to TRBJ2-7; TRBD2 was called by the table and not checked on the DNA. TRBV21-1 is reported as a pseudogene. The CDR3 is 14 amino acids. Here the CDR3 DNA reads TGTGCCAGCAGCAAAGTGCCGGGTTCCTACGAGCAGTACTTC. It translates to CASSKVPGSYEQYF.

The rearrangement links TRBV10-3 to TRBJ2-7; 9 bases agree with TRBD2. V gave up 6 bases and J gave up 1 base; unmatched junction bases: 10. This CDR3 comprises 16 residues. Germline CDR1 is ENHRY and CDR2 is SYGVKD. CDR3 nucleotide sequence: TGTGCCATCAGCAAAGCGGGGGGACGGGATTCCTACGAGCAGTACTTC. Protein product: CAISKAGGRDSYEQYF.

The chain couples TRBV5-1 to TRBJ1-4, with no clear D. Trimming cost V 7 bases and J 0 bases, with 16 bases left between them. CDR1 and CDR2 from the germline V gene are SGHRS and YFSETQ. This CDR3 has 16 amino acids. This CDR3 is CASGPSASPTNEKLFF. The CDR3 DNA is TGCGCCAGCGGCCCGAGCGCCAGCCCAACTAATGAAAAACTGTTTTTT.

V is TRBV4-1 and J is TRBJ1-5; D might be TRBD1 (5 bases). This CDR3 is built from 17 residues. In germline, CDR1 is MGHRA, CDR2 YSYEKL. V lost 1 base and J 2 bases, leaving 15 bases between the germline ends. The CDR3, as DNA: TGCGCCAGCAGCCAAGTAGAAGGGGCGCACGGCAATCAGCCCCAGCATTTT. This translates into CASSQVEGAHGNQPQHF.